These 20 T cell receptor beta chains were sequenced from one sample in a study of shared clonotypes between healthy human individuals. Profiled with immunoSEQ multiplex PCR; TCRdb holds only in-frame clones, not every one. The sample has about 120,000 clones; under 70% are singletons. Source material: memory CD8+ T cells sorted from blood. The sample's subset: CD45RO+ cells pooled with CCR7-negative TemRA cells. These receptors were collected from a woman under 40 in good health.

The chain has TRBV28 and TRBJ2-4, with D tentatively TRBD2 (7 bases). The CDR3 runs to 15 residues. Trimming removed 3 bases from V and 4 bases from J, with 13 bases in between. Per germline, CDR1 MDHEN and CDR2 SYDVKM. Here the CDR3 reads CASSLWEGVKNIQYF. The CDR3 region has the DNA TGTGCCAGCAGTTTGTGGGAGGGGGTAAAAAACATTCAGTACTTC.

This chain links TRBV5-8 with TRBJ2-1; D is perhaps TRBD1 (6 bases). CDR1 SGHTS and CDR2 YDEGEE come from the germline V gene. V lost 6 bases and J lost 4, with 20 bases in between. This CDR3 is built from 16 residues. The CDR3 DNA reads TGTGCCAGCAACGGCCAGGACAGAGAGGTATACAATGAGCAGTTCTTC. This sequence encodes CASNGQDREVYNEQFF.

This clone came up a few times. The sample has other DNA sequences that encode this CDR3 too. The chain combines TRBV15 with TRBJ2-6; D possibly uses TRBD1 or TRBD2 (6 bases each). This CDR3 is built from 16 residues. V lost 0 bases and J 4 bases, leaving 10 bases between the germline ends. CDR1 and CDR2 (germline): LNHNV, YYDKDF (reference sequence). For the CDR3, the DNA is TGTGCCACCAGCAGAGAACGGGGGCACGGGGCCAACGTCCTGACTTTC. Its protein product is CATSRERGHGANVLTF.

The chain recombines TRBV27 with TRBJ2-2; 15 bases are a match to TRBD2. The CDR3 runs 16 residues. The V segment lost 3 bases and the J segment 6 bases; nucleotides outside the gene matches: 2. CDR1 MNHEY and CDR2 SMNVEV come from the germline V gene (reference sequence). CDR3 amino acids: CASSFGLAGGPGELFF. In nucleotides, the CDR3 is TGTGCCAGCAGTTTCGGACTAGCGGGAGGGCCCGGGGAGCTGTTTTTT.

The chain uses TRBV28 and TRBJ2-2, with TRBD2 identical over 12 bases. The CDR3 is 16 residues long. Germline CDR1 is MDHEN and CDR2 is SYDVKM. V gave up 6 bases and J gave up 5 bases; unmatched junction bases: 7. The CDR3 reads CASSTLAGGPTGELFF. As DNA, the CDR3 is TGTGCCAGCAGCACGCTAGCGGGAGGGCCAACCGGGGAGCTGTTTTTT.

This clone was counted a few times. The chain combines TRBV15 with TRBJ2-5; D is possibly TRBD1 or TRBD2 (5 bases each). Deletions cut 0 bases from V and 4 bases from J, with 12 bases between. Germline V gene data show CDR1 as LNHNV and CDR2 as YYDKDF (reference sequence). The CDR3 totals 15 residues. The CDR3 sequence is CATSRDRGRGETQYF. CDR3 nucleotides: TGTGCCACCAGCAGAGATAGGGGCCGGGGAGAGACCCAGTACTTC.

This rearrangement joins TRBV7-9 to TRBJ2-5; D not resolved. The germline V gene encodes CDR1 SEHNR and CDR2 FQNEAQ (reference sequence). This CDR3 is built from 15 residues. Trimming took off 2 bases at V and 5 bases at J, with 15 bases between the two ends. CDR3 nucleotides: TGTGCCAGCAGCTTAAAGGGTCCCGAATGGGAGACCCAGTACTTC. It encodes CASSLKGPEWETQYF. Full variable domain (missing parts from reference TRBV7-9 and TRBJ2-5): DTGVSQNPRHKITKRGQNVTFRCDPISEHNRLYWYRQTLGQGPEFLTYFQNEAQLEKSRLLSDRFSAERPKGSFSTLEIQRTEQGDSAMYLCASSLKGPEWETQYFGPGTRLLVL.

The chain couples TRBV7-9 to TRBJ2-1; D is possibly TRBD2 (6 bases). Germline CDR1 is SEHNR and CDR2 is FQNEAQ (reference sequence). The V end lost 3 bases, the J end lost 8 bases, and 29 bases lay between the germline ends. The CDR3 has 19 amino acids. For the CDR3, the DNA is TGTGCCAGCAGCTTCGTGGGCCCCCGGGGGAGCGGAGTCCAGGATGAGCAGTTCTTC. Translated: CASSFVGPRGSGVQDEQFF.

The chain employs TRBV2 and TRBJ1-2; D remains unclear. Germline-derived CDR1 and CDR2 are SNHLY and FYNNEI. The CDR3 contains 14 residues. With 7 bases removed from V and 8 bases from J, the gap between germline ends came to 20 bases. CDR3 loop: CASTTSGEVGGYTF. The CDR3 DNA follows: TGTGCCAGCACCACAAGTGGGGAGGTAGGGGGCTACACCTTC.

This rearrangement joins TRBV7-6 to TRBJ1-3, with a tentative D call TRBD1 (6 bases). Deletions cut 5 bases from V and 4 bases from J, with 21 bases between. CDR3 length: 17 amino acids. Germline assignment: CDR1 SGHVS and CDR2 FNYEAQ. The CDR3 loop reads CASSAPPGVVGGNTIYF. DNA for the CDR3: TGTGCCAGCAGCGCGCCTCCAGGGGTCGTAGGGGGAAACACCATATATTTT.

V gene TRBV28 combines with J gene TRBJ1-4, with D perhaps TRBD1 (5 bases). The CDR3 has 16 residues. CDR1 and CDR2 (germline): MDHEN, SYDVKM. V was pared by 2 bases and J by 7 bases, with 17 bases between. Here the CDR3 DNA reads TGTGCCAGCAGTTTAGGGGACTCCAATATCGGTGAAAAACTGTTTTTT. Translated: CASSLGDSNIGEKLFF.

The chain couples TRBV2 to TRBJ1-2, with D unresolved. Germline lookup yields CDR1 SNHLY and CDR2 FYNNEI. The CDR3 spans 12 residues. The germline V and J ends were trimmed by 6 bases and 2 bases, with 7 bases remaining between them. The CDR3: CASRSGNYGYTF. The CDR3 nucleotides are TGTGCCAGCAGGTCTGGCAACTATGGCTACACCTTC.

The chain has TRBV25-1 and TRBJ2-1; TRBD2 matches 14 bases. The CDR3 length is 14 residues. V was pared by 8 bases and J by 5 bases, with 2 bases of the junction left unmatched. The germline CDR1 and CDR2 sequences are MGHDK and SYGVNS. DNA of the CDR3: TGTGCCAGCGGGGGACTAGCGGGGGACAATGAGCAGTTCTTC. Translating gives CASGGLAGDNEQFF.

This rearrangement joins TRBV11-2 to TRBJ2-2; the D call may be TRBD1 or TRBD2 (5 bases each). In germline, CDR1 is SGHAT, CDR2 FQNNGV. Trimming took off 3 bases at V and 0 bases at J, with 11 bases between the two ends. The CDR3 sequence is 16 residues long. CDR3 sequence: CASSFEQGANTGELFF. Here the CDR3 DNA reads TGTGCCAGCAGCTTCGAGCAGGGAGCGAACACCGGGGAGCTGTTTTTT.

The V call is TRBV28, the J call TRBJ1-2, with 10 nucleotides matching TRBD1. J was trimmed by 7 bases and V by 3 bases; bases with no gene match: 5. CDR1 and CDR2 (germline): MDHEN, SYDVKM. CDR3 length equals 14 residues. The CDR3 sequence: CASSLEWTGGGYTF. Written as DNA, the CDR3 is TGTGCCAGCAGTTTGGAATGGACAGGGGGTGGCTACACCTTC.

This clone was found once. The chain has TRBV27 and TRBJ2-7, with TRBD1 matching over 9 bases. The CDR3 is made up of 15 amino acids. Germline CDR1 and CDR2: MNHEY and SMNVEV (reference sequence). Trimming removed 2 bases from V and 6 bases from J; junction bases left unmatched: 8. The CDR3 nucleotides read TGTGCCAGCAGTTTAGGGGGGACAGGGTTTGGCGAGCAGTACTTC. Residues: CASSLGGTGFGEQYF.

The chain is built from TRBV28 and TRBJ2-7; D is possibly TRBD1 (6 bases). V was clipped by 2 bases and J by 2 bases, with 19 bases between them. Germline V CDR1 and CDR2: MDHEN, SYDVKM. The CDR3 consists of 17 residues. The CDR3 loop reads CASSLNPPGAETYEQYF. The CDR3 nucleotides are TGTGCCAGCAGTTTAAACCCCCCAGGGGCGGAGACCTACGAGCAGTACTTC.

This clone occurred a few times. The chain recombines TRBV11-1 with TRBJ2-1; D is possibly TRBD2 (5 bases). The germline V and J ends were trimmed by 5 bases and 6 bases, with 8 bases remaining between them. The CDR3 consists of 12 residues. CDR1 is SGHAT and CDR2 is FQDESV in the germline V gene (reference sequence). This CDR3 reads CASSVTSNEQFF. CDR3 in DNA: TGTGCCAGCAGCGTTACTAGCAATGAGCAGTTCTTC.

The V gene is TRBV6-1, the J gene TRBJ2-7; 10 positions match TRBD2. V shed 2 bases and J 7 bases; nucleotides not matched to a gene: 5. CDR1 is MNHNS, CDR2 SASEGT, per germline. The CDR3 loop spans 14 amino acids. DNA of the CDR3: TGTGCCAGCAGTGAACAGGAACTAGCGGGAGAGCAGTACTTC. The encoded protein is CASSEQELAGEQYF.

The chain combines TRBV6-4 with TRBJ2-2, with D perhaps TRBD1 or TRBD2 (5 bases each). Trimming removed 9 bases from V and 4 bases from J, with 18 bases in between. The CDR3 is 15 residues long. Germline V lookup: CDR1 MRHNA, CDR2 SNTAGT. The CDR3 nucleotides read TGTGCCAGTTCGCTAGAGTCTGGGGGCACCGGGGAGCTGTTTTTT. It translates to CASSLESGGTGELFF.